This T cell receptor (beta chain) was identified in a study of CD8+ T cells in alopecia areata. Points from the study as a whole: Scalp clonality and expanded CD8+ clones among the top 100 were significantly decreased by tofacitinib.

cDNA reverse transcribed from extracted RNA served as the sequencing template. Generated by immunoSEQ multiplex PCR, the TCRdb table keeps only in-frame clones and is missing some. The table records about 300,000 clones, 58% of them present only once. In regard to this clone: Its target is unknown.

The CDR3 runs to 12 residues. CDR1 is SGHTA, CDR2 FQGTGA, per germline. Trimming shortened V by 2 bases and J by 8 bases, and 7 bases separated the two germline ends. Treatment meaning: oral pan-JAK inhibitor, 5-10 mg twice daily. The chain combines TRBV7-3 with TRBJ2-4; D gene unclear. The sequenced sample was CD4+ T cells sorted from blood, obtained at week 24, from a patient treated with tofacitinib. The TCR comes from a human donor with alopecia areata. DNA of the CDR3: TGTGCCAGCAGCTTATTGTCGGACATTCAGTACTTC. This translates into CASSLLSDIQYF.